These 32 T cell receptor beta chains were all obtained from the same sample, sequenced in a study of T-cell memory formation after mild COVID-19. TCRdb re-called the 5' RACE reads through MiXCR, storing one row per CDR3 protein. The sample has some 160,000 distinct CDR3 sequences, around 13% seen once. Material: PBMCs or a T cell subset sorted from them (not recorded which). All receptors derive from a man between 18 and 29 years old who had mild COVID-19 (a few samples of this study predate the infection). Cell type and time point are not known.

The CDR3: CASRVSGGQETQYF. The CDR3 DNA reads as TGCGCCAGCAGGGTCAGCGGGGGACAAGAGACCCAGTACTTC. The chain recombines TRBV5-1 with TRBJ2-5; 8 bases line up with TRBD2. Germline values: CDR1 SGHRS, CDR2 YFSETQ. With 5 bases clipped from V and 2 bases from J, the junction kept 5 bases outside the gene matches. The CDR3 is 14 residues long.

J is TRBJ1-2 and V is TRBV7-9; 8 bases match TRBD1. This CDR3 is 16 amino acids long. The germline V gene encodes CDR1 SEHNR and CDR2 FQNEAQ (reference sequence). J was trimmed by 4 bases and V by 5 bases; bases with no gene match: 12. CDR3 in amino acids: CASSGQTGAEGYGYTF. The CDR3 nucleotides read TGTGCCAGCAGCGGACAGACAGGGGCGGAAGGCTATGGCTACACCTTC.

This clonotype was seen a handful of times. The V and J genes are TRBV5-1 and TRBJ2-7; D gene unclear. This CDR3 contains 15 residues. Trimming left V 0 bases short and J 2 bases short, with 12 bases between. CDR1 and CDR2 (germline): SGHRS, YFSETQ. The CDR3 protein is CASSLGVEIPYEQYF. The DNA for the CDR3 is TGCGCCAGCAGCTTGGGGGTGGAAATACCCTACGAGCAGTACTTC.

This clonotype showed up just a few times. The chain has TRBV4-2 and TRBJ2-7; TRBD2 matches 7 bases. This CDR3 has 17 amino acids. CDR1 is LGHNA and CDR2 is YNFKEQ in the germline V gene. After removal of 0 bases from V and 8 bases from J, the junction contained 16 bases not matched to a gene. The DNA of the CDR3 is TGTGCCAGCAGCCAAGACTTTGCGGCGGGGGTCCAATCCAAGCAGTACTTC. Translation: CASSQDFAAGVQSKQYF.

The chain has TRBV2 and TRBJ1-5, with no clear D. This CDR3 is 15 amino acids long. V was shortened by 6 bases and J by 2 bases, with 14 bases between the two germline ends. Germline V gene lookup returns CDR1 SNHLY and CDR2 FYNNEI. As DNA, the CDR3 is TGTGCCAGCAGCGGTCCATCTGGGGGCAATCAGCCCCAGCATTTT. This codes for CASSGPSGGNQPQHF.

The genes are TRBV11-2 and TRBJ2-3; the D is unclear. Germline-derived CDR1 and CDR2 are SGHAT and FQNNGV. There are 16 residues in the CDR3. The ends were cut back, 1 base at V and 0 bases at J, with 11 bases in the middle. CDR3 in amino acids: CASSLGSISSTDTQYF. CDR3 bases: TGTGCCAGCAGCTTAGGTAGCATCTCTAGCACAGATACGCAGTATTTT.

This clonotype was detected only a few times. J is TRBJ2-7 and V is TRBV18; 10 nucleotides align to TRBD1. CDR1 KGHSH and CDR2 LQKENI come from the germline V gene. The J segment lost 2 bases and the V segment lost 3 bases, leaving 4 bases of the junction unmatched. The CDR3 loop spans 15 amino acids. The CDR3: CASSPGGQGAYEQYF. The CDR3 coding sequence is TGTGCCAGCTCACCCGGTGGACAGGGGGCCTACGAGCAGTACTTC.

This clonotype turned up a few times. The chain has TRBV20-1 and TRBJ1-2; unclear D gene. Germline loops: CDR1 DFQATT, CDR2 SNEGSKA (reference sequence). This CDR3 has 11 amino acids. Trimming removed 7 bases at V and 0 bases at J, with 6 bases between. The chain's CDR3 is CSGRANYGYTF. CDR3 DNA sequence: TGCAGTGGCCGGGCTAACTATGGCTACACCTTC.

The CDR3: CASSLLGMADEQFF. DNA for the CDR3: TGTGCCAGCAGCTTACTGGGCATGGCCGATGAGCAGTTCTTC. The chain carries TRBV7-2 and TRBJ2-1, with unresolved D. Trimming stripped 2 bases from V and 8 bases from J, with 13 bases between. CDR3 length: 14 residues. The V gene's germline CDR1 is SGHTA and CDR2 FQGNSA.

The V and J genes are TRBV5-1 and TRBJ2-7; tentative D call: TRBD2 (6 bases). The CDR3 is made up of 13 amino acids. Between the trimmed V and J ends, which lost 3 bases and 4 bases, there was a span of 11 bases. In germline, CDR1 is SGHRS, CDR2 YFSETQ. CDR3 in DNA: TGCGCCAGCAGCTCTCTGACTAGTTACGAGCAGTACTTC. This gives the protein CASSSLTSYEQYF. The full variable domain, with the rest looked up from reference TRBV5-1 and TRBJ2-7, is KAGVTQTPRYLIKTRGQQVTLSCSPISGHRSVSWYQQTPGQGLQFLFEYFSETQRNKGNFPGRFSGRQFSNSRSEMNVSTLELGDSALYLCASSSLTSYEQYFGPGTRLTVT.

The V and J genes are TRBV21-1 and TRBJ1-2. TRBV21-1 is shown as a pseudogene. This CDR3 has 11 amino acids. The CDR3 sequence: CASSEADGYTF. CDR3 bases: TGTGCCAGCAGCGAGGCCGATGGCTACACCTTC.

This clonotype was counted at least ten times. The chain is built from TRBV7-3 and TRBJ1-1; D is undetermined. The V gene lost 5 bases and the J gene lost 1 base, with 11 bases spanning the gap. CDR3 size: 14 residues. Germline V gene sequence: CDR1 SGHTA, CDR2 FQGTGA. CDR3 nucleotides: TGTGCCAGCAGCCCCGGGTGGGGGAACACTGAAGCTTTCTTT. It yields the protein CASSPGWGNTEAFF.

This clonotype was detected only a few times. The chain couples TRBV12-3 or TRBV12-4 to TRBJ1-1; D might be TRBD1 (5 bases). This CDR3 is built from 13 residues. Between the trimmed V and J ends, which lost 2 bases and 6 bases, there was a span of 10 bases. The CDR3 region is CASSLLPRAEAFF. In DNA, the CDR3 is TGTGCCAGCAGTTTACTTCCCAGGGCTGAAGCTTTCTTT.

The sample holds many counts of this clonotype. The chain joins TRBV7-6 to TRBJ2-5; D is uncertain. V shed 6 bases and J shed 1 base, with 12 bases lying between them. The length of the CDR3 is 14 residues. Germline V CDR1 and CDR2: SGHVS, FNYEAQ. The CDR3 DNA sequence: TGTGCCAGCAGTCAATCCTTCGCCCAAGAGACCCAGTACTTC. Protein: CASSQSFAQETQYF.

This clonotype was seen at least ten times. V is TRBV5-6 and J is TRBJ2-1, with 8 bases fitting TRBD1. The CDR3 loop spans 15 amino acids. The trim removed 1 base at V and 6 bases at J, leaving 6 bases unmatched. CDR1 and CDR2 from the germline V gene are SGHDT and YYEEEE. The CDR3 loop is CASSLKDRVTNEQFF. CDR3 sequence (DNA): TGTGCCAGCAGCTTGAAGGACAGGGTCACCAATGAGCAGTTCTTC.

This clonotype appeared a few times. The chain has TRBV5-1 and TRBJ1-1, with 7 bases that match TRBD1. This CDR3 contains 15 residues. Germline assignment: CDR1 SGHRS and CDR2 YFSETQ. The V segment lost 3 bases and the J segment 1 base; nucleotides outside the gene matches: 6. DNA of the CDR3: TGCGCCAGCAGCTGGGGACAGCCTAAGAACACTGAAGCTTTCTTT. Translation gives CASSWGQPKNTEAFF.

This clonotype was seen ten or more times. The V gene is TRBV24-1, the J gene TRBJ2-2; maybe TRBD1 (5 bases). Germline CDR1 and CDR2: KGHDR and SFDVKD. The CDR3 is 14 residues long. Trimming shortened V by 4 bases and J by 10 bases, and 15 bases separated the two germline ends. The CDR3 here is CATSEAGAREELFF. The DNA for the CDR3 is TGTGCCACCAGTGAGGCTGGGGCCCGAGAGGAGCTGTTTTTT.

Only a few counts were recorded for this clonotype. The V and J genes are TRBV5-1 and TRBJ1-1; no definite D call. The CDR3 covers 15 residues. Trimming pared 0 bases from V and 4 bases from J, leaving 13 bases between. From germline, CDR1 is SGHRS and CDR2 YFSETQ. DNA for the CDR3: TGCGCCAGCAGCTTGGAGTTGGCGGTGGGCACTGAAGCTTTCTTT. Its translation is CASSLELAVGTEAFF.

This clonotype was observed at least ten times. The V call is TRBV5-6, the J call TRBJ1-6; D uncertain. The CDR3 is 13 amino acids. Between the trimmed V and J ends, which lost 2 bases and 7 bases, there was a span of 7 bases. CDR1 is SGHDT, CDR2 YYEEEE, per germline. DNA for the CDR3: TGTGCCAGCAGCTTAACCGACAATTCACCCCTCCACTTT. This sequence encodes CASSLTDNSPLHF.

A note on this clonotype: An end of the junction does not agree with germline; a read error may underlie this. The chain recombines TRBV20-1 with TRBJ2-3; 9 bases are shared with TRBD2. Germline loops: CDR1 DFQATT, CDR2 SNEGSKA (reference sequence). The CDR3 totals 16 residues. CDR3 loop: CSVPPPRRGGTDTQYF. CDR3 DNA: TGCAGTGTTCCACCACCTAGGCGGGGGGGCACCGATACGCAGTATTTT.

This clonotype was counted between two and nine times. The chain's CDR3 is CASSQRRGQYNSPLHF. In DNA form, the CDR3 reads TGCGCCAGCAGCCAACGCAGGGGACAGTATAATTCACCCCTCCACTTT. The J gene is TRBJ1-6, the V gene TRBV4-3, with TRBD1 matching over 7 bases. The CDR3 runs to 16 residues. Unmatched junction bases numbered 5, after V lost 2 bases and J lost 4 bases. The germline V gene has CDR1 LGHNA and CDR2 YSLEER.

The chain combines TRBV4-3 with TRBJ2-5, with 11 nucleotides matching TRBD1. With 0 bases clipped from V and 4 bases from J, the junction kept 7 bases outside the gene matches. Germline assignment: CDR1 LGHNA and CDR2 YSLEER. The CDR3 covers 17 residues. The CDR3 bases are TGCGCCAGCAGCCAAGATCGAGGGACAGGGGGGGGAGAGACCCAGTACTTC. It yields the protein CASSQDRGTGGGETQYF.

This chain links TRBV24-1 with TRBJ2-5; 8 nucleotides align to TRBD1. The CDR3 has 15 residues. The junction had 4 bases not matched to a gene; V was cut back by 4 bases and J by 1 base. Germline loops: CDR1 KGHDR, CDR2 SFDVKD. CDR3 loop: CATSDPGQVQETQYF. The DNA for the CDR3 is TGTGCCACCAGTGACCCGGGACAGGTCCAAGAGACCCAGTACTTC.

This clonotype appeared many times. The rearrangement uses TRBV7-3 and TRBJ2-2; the D is unclear. The CDR3 is 12 residues long. V dropped 2 bases and J dropped 7 bases, with 5 bases sitting between them. Germline V gene sequence: CDR1 SGHTA, CDR2 FQGTGA. The CDR3 reads CASSLYGGELFF. CDR3 nucleotides: TGTGCCAGCAGCTTATATGGCGGGGAGCTGTTTTTT. The variable domain in full, with the rest retrieved from reference TRBV7-3 and TRBJ2-2, is GAGVSQTPSNKVTEKGKYVELRCDPISGHTALYWYRQSLGQGPEFLIYFQGTGAADDSGLPNDRFFAVRPEGSVSTLKIQRTERGDSAVYLCASSLYGGELFFGEGSRLTVL.

This clonotype was seen once. This chain joins TRBV6-5 and TRBJ1-1; D might be TRBD1 (5 bases). The CDR3 runs 11 residues. The ends were cut back, 8 bases at V and 9 bases at J, with 13 bases in the middle. The V gene's germline CDR1 is MNHEY and CDR2 SVGAGI. In DNA, the CDR3 is TGTGCCAGCGGGCCGGCAGGGAAAGCTTTCTTT. It yields the protein CASGPAGKAFF.

This chain links TRBV7-6 with TRBJ1-1; 7 bases agree with TRBD1. After removal of 5 bases from V and 6 bases from J, the junction contained 12 bases not matched to a gene. The germline gives CDR1 SGHVS, CDR2 FNYEAQ. The length of the CDR3 is 15 residues. The CDR3 DNA reads as TGTGCCAGCAGCCTACGACAGGGAAGAATCCCTGAAGCTTTCTTT. As protein: CASSLRQGRIPEAFF.

V gene TRBV5-1 combines with J gene TRBJ1-5; D may be TRBD1 (6 bases). The CDR3 runs 14 residues. Trimming removed 2 bases from V and 8 bases from J, with 14 bases in between. The germline V gene encodes CDR1 SGHRS and CDR2 YFSETQ. The CDR3 spells CASSFEGESEPQHF. CDR3 nucleotide sequence: TGCGCCAGCAGCTTCGAGGGGGAATCTGAGCCCCAGCATTTT. Looking up the rest from reference TRBV5-1 and TRBJ1-5 gives the full variable domain: KAGVTQTPRYLIKTRGQQVTLSCSPISGHRSVSWYQQTPGQGLQFLFEYFSETQRNKGNFPGRFSGRQFSNSRSEMNVSTLELGDSALYLCASSFEGESEPQHFGDGTRLSIL.

The chain recombines TRBV5-1 with TRBJ2-5; D might be TRBD2 (5 bases). The V and J ends lost 3 bases and 5 bases respectively, with 11 bases between them. Germline loops: CDR1 SGHRS, CDR2 YFSETQ. This CDR3 is 13 amino acids long. CDR3 bases: TGCGCCAGCAGCTACGGACTTACGGAGACCCAGTACTTC. This translates into CASSYGLTETQYF.

This clonotype was observed a handful of times. The V gene is TRBV5-1, the J gene TRBJ1-5; 11 bases match TRBD1. The germline gives CDR1 SGHRS, CDR2 YFSETQ. The CDR3 sequence is 15 residues long. With 4 bases clipped from V and 2 bases from J, the junction kept 2 bases outside the gene matches. CDR3 in amino acids: CASSEGQGGNQPQHF. The CDR3 nucleotides are TGCGCCAGCAGCGAGGGACAGGGGGGCAATCAGCCCCAGCATTTT. The full variable domain, rest sourced from reference TRBV5-1 and TRBJ1-5, is KAGVTQTPRYLIKTRGQQVTLSCSPISGHRSVSWYQQTPGQGLQFLFEYFSETQRNKGNFPGRFSGRQFSNSRSEMNVSTLELGDSALYLCASSEGQGGNQPQHFGDGTRLSIL.

This clonotype was picked up a small number of times. The chain employs TRBV7-2 and TRBJ2-3, with TRBD1 matching over 7 bases. Germline CDR1 SGHTA, CDR2 FQGNSA. Trimming cost V 2 bases and J 4 bases; bases outside gene matches: 9. The CDR3 runs 16 residues. Here the CDR3 DNA reads TGTGCCAGCAGCTTATTGCCGAGACAGGGATCAGATACGCAGTATTTT. It codes for CASSLLPRQGSDTQYF.

V and J are TRBV12-3 or TRBV12-4 and TRBJ1-2; TRBD1 might be the D (5 bases). This CDR3 has 13 residues. V lost 3 bases to trimming and J lost 8 bases, with 13 bases between them. The CDR3 DNA follows: TGTGCCAGCAGTTTGAGGGGTGAAACAGGCTACACCTTC. Amino acid sequence: CASSLRGETGYTF.

This clonotype occurred a few times. J is TRBJ2-5 and V is TRBV4-2; D ambiguous. CDR3 length equals 14 residues. The V end lost 1 base, the J end lost 1 base, and 7 bases lay between the germline ends. Per the germline V gene, CDR1 is LGHNA and CDR2 is YNFKEQ. CDR3 DNA: TGTGCCAGCAGCCAAGTTGCTGGCCAAGAGACCCAGTACTTC. Its protein is CASSQVAGQETQYF.